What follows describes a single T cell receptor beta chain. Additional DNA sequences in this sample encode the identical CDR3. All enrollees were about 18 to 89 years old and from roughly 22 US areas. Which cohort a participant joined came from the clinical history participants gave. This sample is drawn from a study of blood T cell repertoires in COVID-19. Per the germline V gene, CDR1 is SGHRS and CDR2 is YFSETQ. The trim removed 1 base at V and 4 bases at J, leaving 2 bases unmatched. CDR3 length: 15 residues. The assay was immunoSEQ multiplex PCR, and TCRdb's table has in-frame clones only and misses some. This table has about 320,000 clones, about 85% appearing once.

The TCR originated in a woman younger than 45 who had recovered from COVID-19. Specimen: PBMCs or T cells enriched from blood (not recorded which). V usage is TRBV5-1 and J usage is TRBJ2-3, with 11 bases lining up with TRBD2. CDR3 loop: CASSLRGLAADTQYF. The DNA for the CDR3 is TGCGCCAGCAGCTTGAGGGGACTAGCGGCAGATACGCAGTATTTT. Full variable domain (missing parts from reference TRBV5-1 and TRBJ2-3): KAGVTQTPRYLIKTRGQQVTLSCSPISGHRSVSWYQQTPGQGLQFLFEYFSETQRNKGNFPGRFSGRQFSNSRSEMNVSTLELGDSALYLCASSLRGLAADTQYFGPGTRLTVL.